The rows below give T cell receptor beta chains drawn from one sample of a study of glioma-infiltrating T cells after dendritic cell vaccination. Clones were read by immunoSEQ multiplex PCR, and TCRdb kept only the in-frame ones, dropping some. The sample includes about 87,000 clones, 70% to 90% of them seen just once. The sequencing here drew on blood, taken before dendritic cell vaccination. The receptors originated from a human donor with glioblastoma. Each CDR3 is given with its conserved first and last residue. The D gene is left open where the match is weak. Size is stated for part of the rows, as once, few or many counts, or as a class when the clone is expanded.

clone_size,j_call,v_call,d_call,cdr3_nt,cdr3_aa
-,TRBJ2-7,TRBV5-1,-,TGCGCCAGCTGGCTCCGGGACTCCGAGCAGTACTTC,CASWLRDSEQYF
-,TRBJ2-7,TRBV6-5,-,TGTGCCAGCAGATCTGGCGGAACAAGCTCCTACGAGCAGTACTTC,CASRSGGTSSYEQYF
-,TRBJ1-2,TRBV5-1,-,TGCGCCAGCAGCTTGGGCCCGGGGGACCGGGTTAACTATGGCTACACCTTC,CASSLGPGDRVNYGYTF
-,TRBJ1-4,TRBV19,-,TGTGCCAGTAGTAGAATGGGGTTGCGGGCTAATGAAAAACTGTTTTTT,CASSRMGLRANEKLFF
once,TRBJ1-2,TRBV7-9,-,TGTGCCAGCAGCGTATACCGGGACACCCCCAATTTAGGCTACACCTTC,CASSVYRDTPNLGYTF
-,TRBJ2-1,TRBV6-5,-,TGTGCCTTTGCCCCGATCCTAGCCGCTGAGCAGTTCTTC,CAFAPILAAEQFF
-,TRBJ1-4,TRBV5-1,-,TGCGCCAGCAGCTTGGGGGCAAGTAATGAAAAACTGTTTTTT,CASSLGASNEKLFF
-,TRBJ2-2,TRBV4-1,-,TGCGCCAGCAGCCCTAACACCGGGGAGCTGTTTTTT,CASSPNTGELFF
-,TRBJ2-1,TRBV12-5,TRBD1,TGTGCTAGTGGTCCCGGACAGGGGGCAGGTGAGCAGTTCTTC,CASGPGQGAGEQFF
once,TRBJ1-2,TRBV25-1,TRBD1,TGTGCCAGCAGTATGCCGGGACAGGGCTTTTTTGGCTACACCTTC,CASSMPGQGFFGYTF
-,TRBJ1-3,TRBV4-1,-,TGCGCCAGCAGCCAGAGGAGCTCTGGAAACACCATATATTTT,CASSQRSSGNTIYF
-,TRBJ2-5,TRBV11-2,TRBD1,TGTGCCAGCAGCCAGGGTGGGACAGGACGGGTTGAAGAGACCCAGTACTTC,CASSQGGTGRVEETQYF
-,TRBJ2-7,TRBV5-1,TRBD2,TGCGCCAGCAGGTTGGCCTCAGGGACTAGCGGGGATTACGAGCAGTACTTC,CASRLASGTSGDYEQYF
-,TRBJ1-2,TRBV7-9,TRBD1,TGTGCCAGCAGCTTTGGGGACAGCCTTCGGAAGGGCTACACCTTC,CASSFGDSLRKGYTF
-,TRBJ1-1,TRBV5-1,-,TGCGCCAGCAGCTTGTCCGGGGGACCGAACACTGAAGCTTTCTTT,CASSLSGGPNTEAFF
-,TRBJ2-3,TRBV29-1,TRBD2,TGCAGCGTTGAGGCGGGAGCGGGCACAGATACGCAGTATTTT,CSVEAGAGTDTQYF
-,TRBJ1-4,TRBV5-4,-,TGTGCCAGCAGCTTGGATCCCGGGGAAGGTGAAAAACTGTTTTTT,CASSLDPGEGEKLFF
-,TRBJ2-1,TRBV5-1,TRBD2,TGCGCCAGCAGCTTGCTAAGCGGGGGGCTGGGAAATGAGCAGTTCTTC,CASSLLSGGLGNEQFF
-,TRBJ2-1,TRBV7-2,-,TGTGCCAGCAGCACCGGCGGGAATGAGCAGTTCTTC,CASSTGGNEQFF
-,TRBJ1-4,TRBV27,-,TGTGCCAGCAGGAGAACAGGTGTTGGTGAAAAACTGTTTTTT,CASRRTGVGEKLFF